This T cell receptor beta chain comes out of a study of blood T cell repertoires in COVID-19. Profiling relied on immunoSEQ multiplex PCR, and the TCRdb table lists in-frame clones only, not all of them. The sample holds about 110,000 clones, 75% to 90% seen once. The TCR was taken from a woman aged 60-75 years with acute or convalescent COVID-19. Sequenced sample: peripheral blood.

CDR3 bases: TGTGCCAGCAGCTTAGGGACAGAAGGGCGCTATGGCTACACCTTC. Protein sequence: CASSLGTEGRYGYTF. This chain joins TRBV7-2 and TRBJ1-2; the D gene is possibly TRBD1 (6 bases). This CDR3 comprises 15 residues. Germline values: CDR1 SGHTA, CDR2 FQGNSA. V was trimmed by 1 base and J by 4 bases, leaving 13 bases between them.